Listed below are T cell receptor beta chains from one sample, sequenced in a study of cytotoxic CD8 clonotypes in ibrutinib-treated CLL. Method: immunoSEQ multiplex PCR; TCRdb's copy keeps in-frame clones and lacks some. The data contain some 130,000 clones, roughly 88% of them singletons. The sequencing used PBMCs, collected after 24 months of ibrutinib treatment. The receptors here all came from a human donor with chronic lymphocytic leukemia. The CDR3 runs from the conserved cysteine through the conserved F or W. Fields, in order: CDR3 length, clone size, V gene, J gene, D gene, CDR3 protein. D genes are given only for firm matches. Clone size is shown for a subset of rows, as once, few, many or a class of expanded clone.

len: 15; abundance: -; v_gene: TRBV7-7; j_gene: TRBJ2-3; d_gene: -; CDR3aa: CASSLGSGPADTQYF
len: 12; abundance: -; v_gene: TRBV30; j_gene: TRBJ1-4; d_gene: -; CDR3aa: CAQAAPNEKLFF
len: 15; abundance: -; v_gene: TRBV2; j_gene: TRBJ1-2; d_gene: -; CDR3aa: CASSEERARVRGYTF
len: 11; abundance: -; v_gene: TRBV28; j_gene: TRBJ1-1; d_gene: -; CDR3aa: CASSLFREAFF
len: 15; abundance: -; v_gene: TRBV2; j_gene: TRBJ1-5; d_gene: TRBD1; CDR3aa: CASRRDRGGAQPQHF
len: 12; abundance: -; v_gene: TRBV5-1; j_gene: TRBJ1-1; d_gene: -; CDR3aa: CASSWGKAEAFF
len: 14; abundance: once; v_gene: TRBV9; j_gene: TRBJ2-3; d_gene: -; CDR3aa: CASSVDQLTDTQYF
len: 17; abundance: -; v_gene: TRBV9; j_gene: TRBJ1-2; d_gene: TRBD1; CDR3aa: CASSSGTGGVGSGGYTF
len: 16; abundance: -; v_gene: TRBV7-9; j_gene: TRBJ2-1; d_gene: TRBD2; CDR3aa: CASSLVSSGAYNEQFF
len: 15; abundance: -; v_gene: TRBV28; j_gene: TRBJ2-2; d_gene: -; CDR3aa: CASSSPTGNTGELFF
len: 14; abundance: -; v_gene: TRBV7-2; j_gene: TRBJ1-2; d_gene: -; CDR3aa: CASSLAARGGGYTF
len: 15; abundance: -; v_gene: TRBV28; j_gene: TRBJ1-2; d_gene: TRBD1; CDR3aa: CASSPTGATYGGYTF
len: 13; abundance: many; v_gene: TRBV19; j_gene: TRBJ2-2; d_gene: -; CDR3aa: CASSLSYTGELFF
len: 11; abundance: -; v_gene: TRBV30; j_gene: TRBJ1-1; d_gene: -; CDR3aa: CAWSGLAEAFF
len: 15; abundance: -; v_gene: TRBV5-4; j_gene: TRBJ2-7; d_gene: TRBD2; CDR3aa: CASSLVAGGFYEQYF
len: 17; abundance: -; v_gene: TRBV4-2; j_gene: TRBJ2-7; d_gene: TRBD2; CDR3aa: CASSQSRGGAGAHEQYF
len: 13; abundance: once; v_gene: TRBV5-6; j_gene: TRBJ2-5; d_gene: -; CDR3aa: CASSLAVGETQYF
len: 16; abundance: -; v_gene: TRBV19; j_gene: TRBJ2-5; d_gene: TRBD2; CDR3aa: CASGRGFSGTWETQYF
len: 16; abundance: -; v_gene: TRBV5-8; j_gene: TRBJ1-5; d_gene: TRBD1; CDR3aa: CASSVGTGGAGQPQHF
len: 17; abundance: -; v_gene: TRBV7-3; j_gene: TRBJ2-6; d_gene: -; CDR3aa: CASSLTGGTWMANVLTF
len: 14; abundance: once; v_gene: TRBV6-1; j_gene: TRBJ2-4; d_gene: TRBD2; CDR3aa: CASSDTRGVFIQYF
len: 16; abundance: -; v_gene: TRBV7-3; j_gene: TRBJ2-6; d_gene: -; CDR3aa: CASSPQGTAGANVLTF
len: 18; abundance: -; v_gene: TRBV29-1; j_gene: TRBJ2-7; d_gene: -; CDR3aa: CSVEDRRGVSLSSYEQYF
len: 12; abundance: once; v_gene: TRBV5-1; j_gene: TRBJ1-2; d_gene: -; CDR3aa: CASRADNYGYTF
len: 16; abundance: -; v_gene: TRBV11-2; j_gene: TRBJ1-5; d_gene: -; CDR3aa: CASSLSGYESNQPQHF
len: 13; abundance: -; v_gene: TRBV6-4; j_gene: TRBJ1-5; d_gene: -; CDR3aa: CARAGGENQPQHF
len: 17; abundance: many; v_gene: TRBV9; j_gene: TRBJ2-7; d_gene: TRBD2; CDR3aa: CASSVPSGTTILYEQYF
len: 15; abundance: many; v_gene: TRBV4-1; j_gene: TRBJ2-2; d_gene: -; CDR3aa: CASSQDILRTGELFF
len: 14; abundance: -; v_gene: TRBV19; j_gene: TRBJ1-2; d_gene: -; CDR3aa: CASSIERRGHGYTF
len: 13; abundance: once; v_gene: TRBV30; j_gene: TRBJ1-2; d_gene: TRBD1; CDR3aa: CAWSLALRGGYTF
len: 16; abundance: -; v_gene: TRBV2; j_gene: TRBJ1-4; d_gene: TRBD1; CDR3aa: CASSEAGQGLGEKLFF
len: 22; abundance: few; v_gene: TRBV28; j_gene: TRBJ2-1; d_gene: TRBD2; CDR3aa: CASRLLYGRDASSFYNEREQFF
len: 12; abundance: once; v_gene: TRBV10-3; j_gene: TRBJ2-5; d_gene: -; CDR3aa: CAISESVETQYF
len: 14; abundance: -; v_gene: TRBV4-3; j_gene: TRBJ2-1; d_gene: TRBD1; CDR3aa: CASSHRQGIDEQFF
len: 13; abundance: -; v_gene: TRBV10-3; j_gene: TRBJ2-2; d_gene: -; CDR3aa: CAISEMVTGELFF
len: 14; abundance: -; v_gene: TRBV5-5; j_gene: TRBJ1-5; d_gene: -; CDR3aa: CASSLGLSNQPQHF
len: 14; abundance: -; v_gene: TRBV28; j_gene: TRBJ1-5; d_gene: -; CDR3aa: CASSLGQGIKPQHF
len: 13; abundance: -; v_gene: TRBV11-3; j_gene: TRBJ2-3; d_gene: TRBD2; CDR3aa: CASSSRLADTQYF
len: 14; abundance: -; v_gene: TRBV5-1; j_gene: TRBJ1-2; d_gene: -; CDR3aa: CASSLVGQSYGYTF
len: 13; abundance: -; v_gene: TRBV6-1; j_gene: TRBJ2-3; d_gene: -; CDR3aa: CASRVTSTDTQYF
len: 14; abundance: once; v_gene: TRBV5-4; j_gene: TRBJ2-2; d_gene: -; CDR3aa: CASSLTGAAGELFF
len: 15; abundance: once; v_gene: TRBV6-1; j_gene: TRBJ2-1; d_gene: -; CDR3aa: CASIQLVPKYNEQFF
len: 14; abundance: -; v_gene: TRBV25-1; j_gene: TRBJ1-1; d_gene: -; CDR3aa: CASSENRANTEAFF
len: 15; abundance: few; v_gene: TRBV14; j_gene: TRBJ1-1; d_gene: -; CDR3aa: CASSQAPSGTTEAFF
len: 15; abundance: -; v_gene: TRBV19; j_gene: TRBJ2-3; d_gene: TRBD1; CDR3aa: CASSIGGQVTDTQYF
len: 12; abundance: -; v_gene: TRBV6-1; j_gene: TRBJ2-2; d_gene: -; CDR3aa: CASGRIPGELFF
len: 11; abundance: many; v_gene: TRBV29-1; j_gene: TRBJ2-7; d_gene: -; CDR3aa: CSVGGGREQYF
len: 15; abundance: medium-sized; v_gene: TRBV5-1; j_gene: TRBJ2-5; d_gene: TRBD2; CDR3aa: CASSLSGGNQETQYF
len: 15; abundance: once; v_gene: TRBV12-5; j_gene: TRBJ1-2; d_gene: TRBD1; CDR3aa: CASGSLGGSNYGYTF
len: 15; abundance: -; v_gene: TRBV28; j_gene: TRBJ1-5; d_gene: -; CDR3aa: CASSSYWTSAGPQHF
len: 14; abundance: -; v_gene: TRBV6-5; j_gene: TRBJ1-5; d_gene: -; CDR3aa: CASRQGGTNQPQHF
len: 14; abundance: few; v_gene: TRBV7-9; j_gene: TRBJ1-2; d_gene: -; CDR3aa: CASSLGRKGNGYTF
len: 9; abundance: -; v_gene: TRBV20-1; j_gene: TRBJ2-7; d_gene: -; CDR3aa: CSASSEQYF
len: 14; abundance: -; v_gene: TRBV7-2; j_gene: TRBJ1-5; d_gene: -; CDR3aa: CASSLYTSNQPQHF